Below are 24 T cell receptor beta chains sequenced from a single sample in a study of early stage breast cancer tumors (dated by TCRdb to the late 2010s). The receptor library was made with the immunoSEQ multiplex PCR assay. What TCRdb holds here is the immuneACCESS table cut down to in-frame rearrangements. Part of the clones is not present; checked against another copy, under half of the missing clones reflect an unresolved V gene, and the others are unexplained. The sample table contains about 72,000 clones; only one count was recorded for around 80% of them. 3.5% of the sample comes from the top ten. Source material: blood. The receptors shown here come from a person between 60 and 70 years old with breast cancer.

The V call is TRBV28, the J call TRBJ1-4; 10 bases align to TRBD1. V lost 9 bases, J lost 7 bases, and 14 bases stayed unmatched. CDR3 size: 16 residues. Germline-derived CDR1 and CDR2 are MDHEN and SYDVKM. For the CDR3, the DNA is TGTGCCAGTATCCCCCGTACCGGGACAGGGGTTGAAAAACTGTTTTTT. Protein sequence: CASIPRTGTGVEKLFF.

The chain is built from TRBV30 and TRBJ1-4; no clear D. Trimming pared 0 bases from V and 5 bases from J, leaving 10 bases between. Germline V lookup: CDR1 GTSNPN, CDR2 SVGIG (reference sequence). The length of the CDR3 is 14 residues. In nucleotides, the CDR3 is TGTGCCTGGAGTGTTTTCGGTGCCAATGAAAAACTGTTTTTT. Translation: CAWSVFGANEKLFF.

The rearrangement uses TRBV7-9 and TRBJ2-2, with 11 bases fitting TRBD2. Trimming took 4 bases from V and 10 from J; bases not matched to a gene: 11. The CDR3 contains 16 residues. CDR1 and CDR2 (germline): SEHNR, FQNEAQ (reference sequence). The CDR3 bases are TGTGCCAGCAGCTCACGCCTTGGGACTAGCGGCGAGGAGCTGTTTTTT. Its translation: CASSSRLGTSGEELFF.

In its sample, this clone was seen a few times. The rearrangement uses TRBV30 and TRBJ1-4; 7 nucleotides align to TRBD1. The V and J ends lost 3 bases and 7 bases, in that order; junction bases with no gene match: 2. The CDR3 has 12 residues. Per germline, CDR1 GTSNPN and CDR2 SVGIG (reference sequence). The CDR3 sequence is CAWRGGSEKLFF. Written as DNA, the CDR3 is TGTGCCTGGAGAGGGGGCAGTGAAAAACTGTTTTTT.

The rearrangement joins TRBV2 to TRBJ2-1; 14 bases fit TRBD2. V lost 9 bases, J lost 6 bases, and 4 bases stayed unmatched. This CDR3 is 14 amino acids long. The germline V gene encodes CDR1 SNHLY and CDR2 FYNNEI. The CDR3 protein is CASSGLAGGNEQFF. CDR3 DNA: TGTGCCAGTTCCGGACTAGCGGGGGGCAATGAGCAGTTCTTC.

This clone has more than one count but fewer than ten. V is TRBV2 and J is TRBJ1-3; 7 bases align to TRBD1. The J segment lost 4 bases and the V segment lost 6 bases, leaving 3 bases of the junction unmatched. Germline V CDR1 and CDR2: SNHLY, FYNNEI. The CDR3 extends over 13 amino acids. The CDR3 sequence is CASSEGQGNTIYF. CDR3 bases: TGTGCCAGCAGCGAGGGACAGGGAAACACCATATATTTT.

The V call is TRBV7-9, the J call TRBJ2-7; TRBD2 matches 12 bases. Trimming removed 3 bases from V and 4 bases from J; junction bases left unmatched: 7. Per germline, CDR1 SEHNR and CDR2 FQNEAQ (reference sequence). CDR3 length: 16 amino acids. The CDR3 protein is CASSFPPSGGGYEQYF. The DNA for the CDR3 is TGTGCCAGCAGCTTCCCTCCTAGCGGGGGGGGGTACGAGCAGTACTTC.

The V and J genes are TRBV11-2 and TRBJ2-2; maybe TRBD2 (6 bases). The CDR3 sequence is 16 residues long. The V end was cut by 1 base, the J end by 0 bases, with 9 bases between. Looked up from germline, CDR1 is SGHAT and CDR2 is FQNNGV. The chain's CDR3 is CASSLVGGANTGELFF. CDR3 DNA: TGTGCCAGCAGCTTAGTGGGGGGAGCGAACACCGGGGAGCTGTTTTTT.

This clone was found once. The chain links TRBV19 to TRBJ1-3, with D perhaps matching TRBD1 (5 bases). The V end lost 2 bases, the J end lost 0 bases, and 8 bases lay between the germline ends. CDR1 LNHDA and CDR2 SQIVND come from the germline V gene (reference sequence). This CDR3 region has 15 residues. DNA for the CDR3: TGTGCCAGTAGTATAACGGGGACCTCTGGAAACACCATATATTTT. The encoded protein is CASSITGTSGNTIYF.

The genes are TRBV5-1 and TRBJ2-7; 9 bases are a match to TRBD1. The CDR3 covers 14 residues. V gave up 2 bases and J gave up 1 base; unmatched junction bases: 1. Germline CDR1 SGHRS, CDR2 YFSETQ. In DNA form, the CDR3 reads TGCGCCAGCAGCTTCGGGACAGGGTCCTACGAGCAGTACTTC. It is translated as CASSFGTGSYEQYF.

The V and J genes are TRBV27 and TRBJ2-7; TRBD2 might be the D (7 bases). This CDR3 is 14 amino acids long. Per the germline V gene, CDR1 is MNHEY and CDR2 is SMNVEV (reference sequence). V lost 2 bases, J lost 3 bases, and 11 bases lay in between. The CDR3 region has the DNA TGTGCCAGCAGTTTAAAAAGGGGGGGCTACGAGCAGTACTTC. Its translation is CASSLKRGGYEQYF.

This clone was detected only a few times. This chain links TRBV5-1 with TRBJ1-1; D may be TRBD1 (5 bases). V shed 3 bases and J shed 4 bases, with 16 bases lying between them. The germline V gene has CDR1 SGHRS and CDR2 YFSETQ. CDR3 length: 15 amino acids. CDR3 protein: CASSSQGASFTEAFF. CDR3 nucleotide sequence: TGCGCCAGCAGCTCCCAGGGCGCGTCGTTCACTGAAGCTTTCTTT.

The V and J genes are TRBV28 and TRBJ2-4, with 9 positions matching TRBD1. This CDR3 is built from 21 residues. CDR1 and CDR2 from the germline V gene are MDHEN and SYDVKM. The V and J ends lost 3 bases and 7 bases, in that order; junction bases with no gene match: 25. Written as DNA, the CDR3 is TGTGCCAGCAGTTTTCGGGGGACCGGGACAGGGAGGTTTTATTCCGGGAACATTCAGTACTTC. This translates into CASSFRGTGTGRFYSGNIQYF.

This clone has just a few counts. The chain combines TRBV13 with TRBJ2-2; D unclear. Germline CDR1 is PRHDT and CDR2 is FYEKMQ (reference sequence). The CDR3 runs to 13 residues. The V end was cut by 3 bases, the J end by 8 bases, with 10 bases between. The DNA for the CDR3 is TGTGCCAGCAGCTTGATCCGAGGAGGGGAGCTGTTTTTT. It specifies CASSLIRGGELFF.

The gene calls are TRBV7-8 and TRBJ2-2; D gene ambiguous. Germline V gene data show CDR1 as SGHVS and CDR2 as FQNEAQ. The length of the CDR3 is 14 residues. Trimming shortened V by 5 bases and J by 6 bases, and 13 bases separated the two germline ends. The CDR3 spells CASSAMASPGELFF. The CDR3 DNA follows: TGTGCCAGCAGCGCCATGGCTTCGCCCGGGGAGCTGTTTTTT.

The chain carries TRBV7-2 and TRBJ1-2; D is unclear. Deletions cut 3 bases from V and 5 bases from J, with 4 bases between. The CDR3 length is 11 residues. Germline CDR1 SGHTA, CDR2 FQGNSA. The CDR3 nucleotides are TGTGCCAGCAGCTTTTATTATGGCTACACCTTC. As protein: CASSFYYGYTF.

This chain joins TRBV19 and TRBJ1-1; D is ambiguous. This CDR3 is 13 amino acids long. Trimming cost V 10 bases and J 4 bases, with 16 bases left between them. In germline, CDR1 is LNHDA, CDR2 SQIVND (reference sequence). The CDR3 protein is CATSDGAGTEAFF. The CDR3 DNA reads TGTGCCACCTCGGACGGAGCGGGCACTGAAGCTTTCTTT.

This clone was observed a single time. J is TRBJ1-2 and V is TRBV5-6; D call uncertain. Germline V gene lookup returns CDR1 SGHDT and CDR2 YYEEEE. V lost 0 bases to trimming and J lost 1 base, with 10 bases between them. This CDR3 comprises 15 residues. The DNA of the CDR3 is TGTGCCAGCAGCTTGGTAGTGGGCGTTAACTATGGCTACACCTTC. It encodes CASSLVVGVNYGYTF.

This clone has a single count. The rearrangement links TRBV19 to TRBJ2-7; 8 bases line up with TRBD1. V lost 6 bases to trimming and J lost 2 bases; unmatched junction nucleotides: 0. Germline lookup yields CDR1 LNHDA and CDR2 SQIVND (reference sequence). This CDR3 has 12 residues. CDR3 sequence: CASRDRAYEQYF. As DNA, the CDR3 is TGTGCCAGTAGGGACAGGGCCTACGAGCAGTACTTC.

The chain couples TRBV5-4 to TRBJ1-2; possible D gene TRBD1, 6 bases. The CDR3 sequence is 15 residues long. The ends were cut back, 4 bases at V and 0 bases at J, with 13 bases in the middle. Germline values: CDR1 SGHNT, CDR2 YYREEE (reference sequence). The CDR3 bases are TGTGCCAGCAGCCTAAACCCAGGGGCTAACTATGGCTACACCTTC. Translating it yields CASSLNPGANYGYTF.

This clone occurred a few times. This chain connects TRBV19 to TRBJ2-3, with D hard to call. The CDR3 is 15 residues long. Germline assignment: CDR1 LNHDA and CDR2 SQIVND (reference sequence). Trimming stripped 0 bases from V and 6 bases from J, with 13 bases between. The CDR3 loop is CASSIEPSWADTQYF. The CDR3 nucleotides read TGTGCCAGTAGTATAGAACCCTCCTGGGCGGATACGCAGTATTTT.

This sequence joins TRBV5-1 and TRBJ2-1; 9 positions agree with TRBD2. This CDR3 is 13 amino acids long. With V trimmed by 9 bases and J by 9 bases, 10 bases remained unmatched. The germline gives CDR1 SGHRS, CDR2 YFSETQ. The CDR3 bases are TGCGCCACCGCAGGGGTGACTAGCGGTGAGCAGTTCTTC. This gives the protein CATAGVTSGEQFF.

The V gene is TRBV6-1, the J gene TRBJ1-5; 9 bases fit TRBD1. The CDR3 runs to 15 residues. V lost 6 bases, J lost 6 bases, and 9 bases stayed unmatched. In germline, CDR1 is MNHNS, CDR2 SASEGT. The CDR3 region is CASRDYRGRAQPQHF. The CDR3 DNA follows: TGTGCCAGCAGGGACTACAGGGGGCGGGCTCAGCCCCAGCATTTT.

The chain has TRBV7-2 and TRBJ2-2; D might be TRBD1 (6 bases). The CDR3 runs to 15 residues. The germline V gene has CDR1 SGHTA and CDR2 FQGNSA. V was trimmed by 5 bases and J by 4 bases, leaving 14 bases between them. CDR3 residues: CASSPRGLITGELFF. CDR3 coding DNA: TGTGCCAGCAGCCCCAGGGGCCTCATCACCGGGGAGCTGTTTTTT.